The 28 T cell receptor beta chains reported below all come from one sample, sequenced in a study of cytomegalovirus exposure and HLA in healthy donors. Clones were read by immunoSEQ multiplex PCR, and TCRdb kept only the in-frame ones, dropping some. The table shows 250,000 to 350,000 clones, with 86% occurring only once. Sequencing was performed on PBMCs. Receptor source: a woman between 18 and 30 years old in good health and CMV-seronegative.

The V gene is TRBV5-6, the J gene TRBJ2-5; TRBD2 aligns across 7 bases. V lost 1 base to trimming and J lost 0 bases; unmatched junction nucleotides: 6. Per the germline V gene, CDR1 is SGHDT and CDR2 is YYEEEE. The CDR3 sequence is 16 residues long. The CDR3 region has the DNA TGTGCCAGCAGCTTGCGTGGGCGGGGGTACCAAGAGACCCAGTACTTC. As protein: CASSLRGRGYQETQYF.

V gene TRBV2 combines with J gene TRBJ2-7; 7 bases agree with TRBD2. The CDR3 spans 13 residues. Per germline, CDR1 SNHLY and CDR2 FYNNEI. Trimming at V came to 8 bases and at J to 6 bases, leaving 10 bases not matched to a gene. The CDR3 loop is CASYGLVGSEQYF. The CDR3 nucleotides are TGTGCCAGCTATGGACTAGTGGGATCCGAGCAGTACTTC. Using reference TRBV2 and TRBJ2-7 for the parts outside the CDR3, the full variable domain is EPEVTQTPSHQVTQMGQEVILRCVPISNHLYFYWYRQILGQKVEFLVSFYNNEISEKSEIFDDQFSVERPDGSNFTLKIRSTKLEDSAMYFCASYGLVGSEQYFGPGTRLTVT.

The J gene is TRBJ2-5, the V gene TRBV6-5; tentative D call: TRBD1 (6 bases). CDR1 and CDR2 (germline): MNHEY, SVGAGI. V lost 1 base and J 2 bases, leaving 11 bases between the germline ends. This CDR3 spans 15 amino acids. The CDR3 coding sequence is TGTGCCAGCAGTTACTTGACAGGCCCTCAAGAGACCCAGTACTTC. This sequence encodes CASSYLTGPQETQYF.

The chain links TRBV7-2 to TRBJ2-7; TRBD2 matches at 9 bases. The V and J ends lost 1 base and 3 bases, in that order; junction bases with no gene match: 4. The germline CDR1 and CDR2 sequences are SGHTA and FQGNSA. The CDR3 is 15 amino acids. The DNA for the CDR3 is TGTGCCAGCAGCTTAGTAGCGGGAGTTGGCTACGAGCAGTACTTC. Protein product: CASSLVAGVGYEQYF. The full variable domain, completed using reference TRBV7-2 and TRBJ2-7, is GAGVSQSPSNKVTEKGKDVELRCDPISGHTALYWYRQSLGQGLEFLIYFQGNSAPDKSGLPSDRFSAERTGGSVSTLTIQRTQQEDSAVYLCASSLVAGVGYEQYFGPGTRLTVT.

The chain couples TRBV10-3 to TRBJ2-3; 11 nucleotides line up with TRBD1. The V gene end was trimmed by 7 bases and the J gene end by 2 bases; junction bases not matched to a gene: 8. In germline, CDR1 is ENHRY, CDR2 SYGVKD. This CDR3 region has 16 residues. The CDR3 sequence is CAITEGTGGLTDTQYF. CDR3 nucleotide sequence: TGTGCCATCACCGAAGGGACAGGGGGACTCACAGATACGCAGTATTTT.

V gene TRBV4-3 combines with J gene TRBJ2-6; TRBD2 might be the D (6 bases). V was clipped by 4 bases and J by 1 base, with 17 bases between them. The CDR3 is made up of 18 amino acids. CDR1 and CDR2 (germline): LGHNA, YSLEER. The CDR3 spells CASSLQWTEGSGANVLTF. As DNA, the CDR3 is TGCGCCAGCAGCCTTCAGTGGACGGAGGGTTCTGGGGCCAACGTCCTGACTTTC.

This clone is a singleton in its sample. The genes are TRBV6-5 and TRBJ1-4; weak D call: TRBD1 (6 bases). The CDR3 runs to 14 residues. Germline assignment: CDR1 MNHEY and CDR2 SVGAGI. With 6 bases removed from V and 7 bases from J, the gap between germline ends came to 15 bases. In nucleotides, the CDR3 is TGTGCCAGCAGCAGTTACAGGGCTGGTGAAAAACTGTTTTTT. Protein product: CASSSYRAGEKLFF.

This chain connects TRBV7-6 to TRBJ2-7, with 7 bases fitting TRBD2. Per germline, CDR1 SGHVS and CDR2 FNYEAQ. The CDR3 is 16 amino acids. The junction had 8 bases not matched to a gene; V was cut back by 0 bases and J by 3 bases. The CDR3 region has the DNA TGTGCCAGCAGCTTAGCGGGGCGGGACTACCACTACGAGCAGTACTTC. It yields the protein CASSLAGRDYHYEQYF.

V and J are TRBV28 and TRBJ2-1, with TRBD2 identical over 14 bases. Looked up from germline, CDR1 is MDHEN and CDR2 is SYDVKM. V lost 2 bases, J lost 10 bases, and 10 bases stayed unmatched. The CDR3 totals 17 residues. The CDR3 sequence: CASSLAGTSGSQQEQFF. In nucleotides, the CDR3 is TGTGCCAGCAGTTTAGCCGGGACTAGCGGGAGCCAACAAGAGCAGTTCTTC.

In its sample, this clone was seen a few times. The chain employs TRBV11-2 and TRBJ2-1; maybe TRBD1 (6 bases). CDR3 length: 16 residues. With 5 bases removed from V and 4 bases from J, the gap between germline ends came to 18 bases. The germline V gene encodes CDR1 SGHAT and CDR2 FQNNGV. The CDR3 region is CASSPGTGWGYNEQFF. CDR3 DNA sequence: TGTGCCAGCAGCCCAGGCACAGGGTGGGGGTACAATGAGCAGTTCTTC. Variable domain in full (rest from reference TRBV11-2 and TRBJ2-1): EAGVAQSPRYKIIEKRQSVAFWCNPISGHATLYWYQQILGQGPKLLIQFQNNGVVDDSQLPKDRFSAERLKGVDSTLKIQPAKLEDSAVYLCASSPGTGWGYNEQFFGPGTRLTVL.

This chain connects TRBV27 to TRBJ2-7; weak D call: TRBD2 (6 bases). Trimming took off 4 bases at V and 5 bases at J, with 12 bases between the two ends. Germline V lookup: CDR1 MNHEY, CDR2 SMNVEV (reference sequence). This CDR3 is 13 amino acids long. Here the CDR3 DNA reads TGTGCCAGCAGTTCGACTAGTTTCCACGAGCAGTACTTC. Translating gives CASSSTSFHEQYF.

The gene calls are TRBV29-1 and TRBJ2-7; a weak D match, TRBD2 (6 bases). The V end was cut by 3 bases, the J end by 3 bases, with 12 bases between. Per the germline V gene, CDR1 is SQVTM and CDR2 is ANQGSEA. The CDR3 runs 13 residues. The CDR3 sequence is CSVDGGTDYEQYF. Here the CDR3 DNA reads TGCAGCGTTGATGGCGGGACCGACTACGAGCAGTACTTC.

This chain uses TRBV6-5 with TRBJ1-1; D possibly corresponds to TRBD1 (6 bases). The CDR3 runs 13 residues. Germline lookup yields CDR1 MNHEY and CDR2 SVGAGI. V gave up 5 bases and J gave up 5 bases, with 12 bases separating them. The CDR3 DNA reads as TGTGCCAGCAGTCTTACAGGGAGAACTGAAGCTTTCTTT. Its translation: CASSLTGRTEAFF.

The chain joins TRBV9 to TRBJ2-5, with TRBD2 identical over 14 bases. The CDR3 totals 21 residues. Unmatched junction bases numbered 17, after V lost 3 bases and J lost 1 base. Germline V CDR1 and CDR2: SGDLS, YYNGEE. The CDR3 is CASSGAGGAGLAGEAQETQYF. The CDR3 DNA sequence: TGTGCCAGCAGCGGTGCAGGGGGCGCGGGACTAGCGGGGGAAGCCCAAGAGACCCAGTACTTC.

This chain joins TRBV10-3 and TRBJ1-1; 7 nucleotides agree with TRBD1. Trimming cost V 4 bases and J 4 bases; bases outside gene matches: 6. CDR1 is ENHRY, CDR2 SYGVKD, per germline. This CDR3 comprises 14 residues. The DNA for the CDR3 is TGTGCCATCAGTGTTCAGGGGGGAAGCACTGAAGCTTTCTTT. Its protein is CAISVQGGSTEAFF.

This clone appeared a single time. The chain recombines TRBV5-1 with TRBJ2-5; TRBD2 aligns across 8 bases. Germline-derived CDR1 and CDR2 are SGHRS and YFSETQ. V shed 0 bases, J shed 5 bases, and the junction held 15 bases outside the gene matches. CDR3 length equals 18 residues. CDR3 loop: CASSLAYFTGLGRETQYF. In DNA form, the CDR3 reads TGCGCCAGCAGCTTGGCTTACTTCACGGGACTAGGGAGGGAGACCCAGTACTTC.

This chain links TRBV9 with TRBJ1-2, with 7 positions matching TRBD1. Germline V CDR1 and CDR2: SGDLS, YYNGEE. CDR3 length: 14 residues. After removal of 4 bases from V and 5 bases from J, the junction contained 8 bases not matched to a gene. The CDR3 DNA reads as TGTGCCAGCAGCCCTGAGGACAGGACATATGGCTACACCTTC. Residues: CASSPEDRTYGYTF.

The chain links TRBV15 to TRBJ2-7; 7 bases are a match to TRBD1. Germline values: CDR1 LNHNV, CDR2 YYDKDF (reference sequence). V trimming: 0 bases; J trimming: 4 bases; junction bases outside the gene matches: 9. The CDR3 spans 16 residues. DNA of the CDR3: TGTGCCACCAGCAGAGATTCAGACAGGGTACTTTACGAGCAGTACTTC. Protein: CATSRDSDRVLYEQYF.

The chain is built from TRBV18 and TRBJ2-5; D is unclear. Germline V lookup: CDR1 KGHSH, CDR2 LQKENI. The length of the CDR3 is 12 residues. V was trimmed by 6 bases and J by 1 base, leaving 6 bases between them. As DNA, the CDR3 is TGTGCCAGCTCCCTAACCCAAGAGACCCAGTACTTC. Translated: CASSLTQETQYF.

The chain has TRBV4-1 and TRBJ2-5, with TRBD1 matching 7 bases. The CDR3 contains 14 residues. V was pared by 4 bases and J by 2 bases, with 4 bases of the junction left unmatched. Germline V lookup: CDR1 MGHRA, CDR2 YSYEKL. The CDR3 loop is CASSPGQTQETQYF. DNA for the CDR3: TGCGCCAGCAGCCCGGGACAGACACAAGAGACCCAGTACTTC.

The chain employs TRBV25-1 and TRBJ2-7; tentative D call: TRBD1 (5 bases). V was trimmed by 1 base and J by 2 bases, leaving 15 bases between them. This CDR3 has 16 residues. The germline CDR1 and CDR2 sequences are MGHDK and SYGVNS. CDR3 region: CASSESWGRSPYEQYF. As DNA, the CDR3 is TGTGCCAGCAGTGAATCGTGGGGCAGATCTCCCTACGAGCAGTACTTC.

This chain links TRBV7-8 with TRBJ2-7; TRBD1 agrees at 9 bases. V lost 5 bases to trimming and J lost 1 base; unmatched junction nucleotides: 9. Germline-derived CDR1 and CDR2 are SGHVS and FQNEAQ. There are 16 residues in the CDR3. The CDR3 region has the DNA TGTGCCAGCAGCCGACTCGGGACAGGGACATCCTACGAGCAGTACTTC. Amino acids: CASSRLGTGTSYEQYF.

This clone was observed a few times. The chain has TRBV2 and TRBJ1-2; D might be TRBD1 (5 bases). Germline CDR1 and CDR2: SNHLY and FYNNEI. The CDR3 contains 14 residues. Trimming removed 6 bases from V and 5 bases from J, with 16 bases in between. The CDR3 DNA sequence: TGTGCCAGCAGCGCTCTGACAGTTAGTTATGGCTACACCTTC. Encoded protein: CASSALTVSYGYTF.

The DNA of the CDR3 is TGTGCCAGCAGAACCCAATTAGCGGGAGTAAATACGCAGTATTTT. Encoded protein: CASRTQLAGVNTQYF. The chain couples TRBV7-9 to TRBJ2-3, with TRBD2 matching over 9 bases. In germline, CDR1 is SEHNR, CDR2 FQNEAQ (reference sequence). This CDR3 has 15 amino acids. The trim removed 6 bases at V and 7 bases at J, leaving 11 bases unmatched.

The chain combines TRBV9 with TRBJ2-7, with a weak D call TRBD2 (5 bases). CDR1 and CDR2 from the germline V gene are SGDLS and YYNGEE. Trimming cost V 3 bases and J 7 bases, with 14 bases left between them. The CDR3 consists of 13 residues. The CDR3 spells CASSDDGVREQYF. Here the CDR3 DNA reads TGTGCCAGCAGCGACGACGGGGTGAGGGAGCAGTACTTC.

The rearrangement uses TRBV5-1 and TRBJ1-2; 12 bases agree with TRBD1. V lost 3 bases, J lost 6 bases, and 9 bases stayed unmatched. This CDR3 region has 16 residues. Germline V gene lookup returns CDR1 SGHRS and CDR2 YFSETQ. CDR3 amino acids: CASSWITGQGADGYTF. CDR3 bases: TGCGCCAGCAGCTGGATAACGGGACAGGGGGCAGATGGCTACACCTTC.

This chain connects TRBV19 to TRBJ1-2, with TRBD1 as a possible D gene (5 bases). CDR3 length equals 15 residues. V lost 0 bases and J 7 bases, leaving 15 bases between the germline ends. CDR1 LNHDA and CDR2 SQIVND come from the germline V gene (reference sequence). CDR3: CASSIEAGRSGGYTF. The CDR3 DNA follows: TGTGCCAGTAGTATAGAAGCAGGGCGGTCCGGTGGCTACACCTTC.

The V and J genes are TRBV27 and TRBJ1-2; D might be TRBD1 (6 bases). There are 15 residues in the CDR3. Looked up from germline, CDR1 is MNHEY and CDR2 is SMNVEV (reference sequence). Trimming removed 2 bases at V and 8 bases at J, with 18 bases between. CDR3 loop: CASSLRSGGQGGYTF. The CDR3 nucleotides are TGTGCCAGCAGTTTAAGGTCGGGGGGCCAAGGAGGCTACACCTTC.